Following are 27 T cell receptor beta chains from one sample sequenced in a study of PD-1 blockade in classical Hodgkin lymphoma. Method: immunoSEQ multiplex PCR; TCRdb's copy keeps in-frame clones and lacks some. The sample lists tens of thousands of clones; 88% were seen once. Each patient experienced a relapse that followed autologous stem cell transplantation, and brentuximab vedotin exposure varied. Sequenced material: peripheral blood mononuclear cells (PBMCs), taken before the second cycle of nivolumab. These receptors originate from a human donor with classical Hodgkin lymphoma.

The rearrangement joins TRBV15 to TRBJ1-2; D call uncertain. The V end was cut by 0 bases, the J end by 2 bases, with 10 bases between. Looked up from germline, CDR1 is LNHNV and CDR2 is YYDKDF (reference sequence). The CDR3 is 15 residues long. The CDR3 loop reads CATSRDTTSNYGYTF. The CDR3 region has the DNA TGTGCCACCAGCAGAGATACTACATCCAACTATGGCTACACCTTC.

The rearrangement uses TRBV6-6 and TRBJ1-1; D not certain. Germline V lookup: CDR1 MNHNY, CDR2 SVGAGI (reference sequence). The CDR3 length is 15 residues. V was pared by 8 bases and J by 2 bases, with 18 bases between. This CDR3 is CASVLPSVDNTEAFF. CDR3 DNA sequence: TGTGCCAGCGTCTTGCCGTCAGTTGATAACACTGAAGCTTTCTTT.

Notes on this clone: Distinct nucleotide sequences in the sample also encode this CDR3. The rearrangement joins TRBV6-5 to TRBJ1-1; no clear D gene. Between the trimmed V and J ends, which lost 2 bases and 11 bases, there was a span of 9 bases. CDR1 and CDR2 (germline): MNHEY, SVGAGI. This CDR3 has 11 residues. For the CDR3, the DNA is TGTGCCAGCAGTTACGGCCTTAGGGCTTTCTTT. It translates to CASSYGLRAFF.

The sample holds one count of this clone. V gene TRBV30 combines with J gene TRBJ2-3; TRBD2 matches 7 bases. This CDR3 has 15 residues. J was trimmed by 6 bases and V by 2 bases; bases with no gene match: 11. The germline V gene has CDR1 GTSNPN and CDR2 SVGIG (reference sequence). CDR3 nucleotide sequence: TGTGCCTGGAGTCCTGGACTAATGGGAGGGGATACGCAGTATTTT. Translated, it gives CAWSPGLMGGDTQYF.

V and J are TRBV11-2 and TRBJ1-2, with 8 bases lining up with TRBD1. V lost 5 bases, J lost 3 bases, and 5 bases stayed unmatched. Germline CDR1 and CDR2: SGHAT and FQNNGV. This CDR3 has 14 amino acids. The CDR3 bases are TGTGCCAGCAGCCTGGACAGGGAGGACTATGGCTACACCTTC. It encodes CASSLDREDYGYTF.

The chain employs TRBV5-1 and TRBJ2-6, with 7 bases lining up with TRBD1. With V trimmed by 0 bases and J by 4 bases, 4 bases remained unmatched. Germline CDR1 is SGHRS and CDR2 is YFSETQ. The length of the CDR3 is 16 residues. This CDR3 reads CASSLEQGYGANVLTF. CDR3 bases: TGCGCCAGCAGCTTGGAACAGGGGTACGGGGCCAACGTCCTGACTTTC.

The rearrangement links TRBV28 to TRBJ2-3, with TRBD1 as a possible D gene (6 bases). CDR3 size: 14 residues. The germline gives CDR1 MDHEN, CDR2 SYDVKM. V lost 4 bases, J lost 6 bases, and 14 bases lay in between. The CDR3 region is CASSSQTGMDTQYF. The DNA of the CDR3 is TGTGCCAGCAGTTCTCAGACAGGAATGGATACGCAGTATTTT.

The V and J genes are TRBV5-1 and TRBJ2-1; no definite D call. V was trimmed by 0 bases and J by 4 bases, leaving 11 bases between them. From germline, CDR1 is SGHRS and CDR2 YFSETQ. This CDR3 is built from 15 residues. The CDR3 DNA reads as TGCGCCAGCAGCTTGGTGGCTAACGAGTACAATGAGCAGTTCTTC. Residues: CASSLVANEYNEQFF.

The chain carries TRBV30 and TRBJ2-7; 9 bases fit TRBD2. Germline CDR1 and CDR2: GTSNPN and SVGIG (reference sequence). This CDR3 is 15 amino acids long. Unmatched junction bases numbered 6, after V lost 3 bases and J lost 0 bases. The CDR3 DNA reads TGTGCCTGGAGCGCCGCGGGGGGGGTCTCCTACGAGCAGTACTTC. Protein sequence: CAWSAAGGVSYEQYF.

This sequence joins TRBV7-3 and TRBJ2-7, with TRBD1 as a possible D gene (7 bases). CDR1 SGHTA and CDR2 FQGTGA come from the germline V gene. This CDR3 is built from 17 residues. The V end lost 1 base, the J end lost 3 bases, and 19 bases lay between the germline ends. The DNA of the CDR3 is TGTGCCAGCAGCTTAAGAGGGGGGACAGTTACTAACTACGAGCAGTACTTC. This codes for CASSLRGGTVTNYEQYF.

As for this clone: Other DNA sequences of this sample code for an identical CDR3. The chain uses TRBV7-9 and TRBJ1-5; D is perhaps TRBD1 (5 bases). The CDR3 has 14 amino acids. V gave up 5 bases and J gave up 2 bases, with 10 bases separating them. Germline V gives CDR1 SEHNR, CDR2 FQNEAQ (reference sequence). The chain's CDR3 is CASSLQGGNQPQHF. The CDR3 nucleotides are TGTGCCAGCAGCCTGCAGGGTGGCAATCAGCCCCAGCATTTT.

The CDR3 loop reads CASSFTGGRSGNTIYF. The CDR3 nucleotides read TGCGCCAGCAGCTTTACCGGGGGCCGCTCTGGAAACACCATATATTTT. The rearrangement links TRBV5-1 to TRBJ1-3; maybe TRBD1 (6 bases). Germline V CDR1 and CDR2: SGHRS, YFSETQ. Trimming cost V 2 bases and J 0 bases, with 12 bases left between them. This CDR3 is 16 amino acids long.

V usage is TRBV30 and J usage is TRBJ2-7; D possibly corresponds to TRBD1 (6 bases). Trimming cost V 0 bases and J 6 bases, with 12 bases left between them. The CDR3 has 13 residues. Per germline, CDR1 GTSNPN and CDR2 SVGIG (reference sequence). This CDR3 is CAWSVQGLGEQYF. The CDR3 DNA sequence: TGTGCCTGGAGTGTACAGGGCCTGGGCGAGCAGTACTTC.

The chain couples TRBV4-1 to TRBJ1-6; the match to TRBD1 covers 8 bases. This CDR3 is built from 14 residues. The germline CDR1 and CDR2 sequences are MGHRA and YSYEKL. The trim removed 3 bases at V and 10 bases at J, leaving 5 bases unmatched. For the CDR3, the DNA is TGCGCCAGCAGCCACAGGACAGGGAACTCACCCCTCCACTTT. It encodes CASSHRTGNSPLHF.

V usage is TRBV19 and J usage is TRBJ2-7; D gene unclear. The CDR3 length is 15 residues. The ends were cut back, 4 bases at V and 0 bases at J, with 13 bases in the middle. CDR1 and CDR2 from the germline V gene are LNHDA and SQIVND (reference sequence). CDR3 sequence: CASSNAGADSYEQYF. DNA for the CDR3: TGTGCCAGTAGTAATGCTGGAGCCGACTCCTACGAGCAGTACTTC.

V is TRBV7-2 and J is TRBJ1-4; D remains ambiguous. The germline V and J ends were trimmed by 2 bases and 0 bases, with 13 bases remaining between them. The germline V gene has CDR1 SGHTA and CDR2 FQGNSA. The CDR3 is 17 residues long. This chain's CDR3 is CASSLQGKGPTNEKLFF. CDR3 DNA sequence: TGTGCCAGCAGCTTACAAGGGAAAGGACCAACTAATGAAAAACTGTTTTTT.

The chain has TRBV5-1 and TRBJ2-3; TRBD2 aligns across 7 bases. Trimming cost V 1 base and J 0 bases; bases outside gene matches: 5. Germline values: CDR1 SGHRS, CDR2 YFSETQ. This CDR3 contains 16 residues. In DNA form, the CDR3 reads TGCGCCAGCAGCTTGAATCCTAGCGGAAGCACAGATACGCAGTATTTT. Amino acids: CASSLNPSGSTDTQYF. Full variable domain (missing parts from reference TRBV5-1 and TRBJ2-3): KAGVTQTPRYLIKTRGQQVTLSCSPISGHRSVSWYQQTPGQGLQFLFEYFSETQRNKGNFPGRFSGRQFSNSRSEMNVSTLELGDSALYLCASSLNPSGSTDTQYFGPGTRLTVL.

The chain carries TRBV7-9 and TRBJ2-5, with 9 bases aligning to TRBD2. The J segment lost 10 bases and the V segment lost 5 bases, leaving 17 bases of the junction unmatched. CDR3 length: 16 amino acids. Germline CDR1 and CDR2: SEHNR and FQNEAQ (reference sequence). The CDR3 spells CASSLMASGAPRGQYF. Written as DNA, the CDR3 is TGTGCCAGCAGCCTAATGGCTAGCGGGGCCCCGAGAGGCCAGTACTTC.

V is TRBV4-1 and J is TRBJ2-7, with D unresolved. Germline CDR1 and CDR2: MGHRA and YSYEKL. The CDR3 extends over 16 amino acids. Trimming took off 1 base at V and 0 bases at J, with 13 bases between the two ends. CDR3 nucleotide sequence: TGCGCCAGCAGCCAAGTACCGGGCGAAAGCTCCTACGAGCAGTACTTC. Protein: CASSQVPGESSYEQYF.

V is TRBV15 and J is TRBJ1-5; no clear D gene. Trimming took 0 bases from V and 6 from J, leaving 6 bases between them. The germline CDR1 and CDR2 sequences are LNHNV and YYDKDF (reference sequence). This CDR3 has 13 amino acids. The CDR3 DNA follows: TGTGCCACCAGCAGAGAGCTAGGTCAGCCCCAGCATTTT. Translated, it gives CATSRELGQPQHF.

A note on this clone: The CDR3 does not close with the conserved phenylalanine or tryptophan, likely indicating a read error. The V gene is TRBV4-1, the J gene TRBJ1-6; 9 bases are shared with TRBD1. Germline assignment: CDR1 MGHRA and CDR2 YSYEKL. With V trimmed by 1 base and J by 9 bases, 7 bases remained unmatched. CDR3 length: 16 amino acids. In DNA form, the CDR3 reads TGCGCCAGCAGCCAAGGGGACAGGGCAGAGAGTTCACCCCTCCACCTT. Its protein product is CASSQGDRAESSPLHL.

The chain has TRBV28 and TRBJ1-6; perhaps TRBD1 as D (5 bases). Trimming removed 11 bases from V and 9 bases from J, with 17 bases in between. Germline V lookup: CDR1 MDHEN, CDR2 SYDVKM. This CDR3 contains 13 residues. The CDR3 here is CASKVGLGSPLHF. In DNA form, the CDR3 reads TGTGCCTCCAAAGTGGGGCTGGGTTCACCCCTCCACTTT.

The J gene is TRBJ1-2, the V gene TRBV28, with a possible D match to TRBD1 (6 bases). This CDR3 region has 14 residues. In germline, CDR1 is MDHEN, CDR2 SYDVKM. V gave up 6 bases and J gave up 8 bases, with 19 bases separating them. CDR3 sequence: CASRSLPNRVGYTF. In DNA form, the CDR3 reads TGTGCCAGCAGATCACTACCAAACAGGGTCGGCTACACCTTC.

The chain combines TRBV5-1 with TRBJ1-6; tentative D call: TRBD1 (5 bases). Deletions cut 0 bases from V and 7 bases from J, with 11 bases between. CDR1 is SGHRS, CDR2 YFSETQ, per germline. The CDR3 spans 15 residues. The CDR3 protein is CASSLGPGANSPLHF. The CDR3 nucleotides are TGCGCCAGCAGCTTGGGGCCTGGGGCGAATTCACCCCTCCACTTT.

The J gene is TRBJ2-7, the V gene TRBV5-1; possibly TRBD1 or TRBD2 for D (6 bases each). V lost 7 bases to trimming and J lost 0 bases, with 14 bases between them. Germline values: CDR1 SGHRS, CDR2 YFSETQ. The CDR3 length is 14 residues. The CDR3 DNA follows: TGCGCCAGCGGTGGGGGGCCCAGCTCCTACGAGCAGTACTTC. Its translation is CASGGGPSSYEQYF.

The chain combines TRBV28 with TRBJ2-5; TRBD1 agrees at 7 bases. After removal of 5 bases from V and 3 bases from J, the junction contained 9 bases not matched to a gene. CDR3 length equals 15 residues. The germline gives CDR1 MDHEN, CDR2 SYDVKM. The CDR3 DNA is TGTGCCAGCAGTCAAACTCGGACAGGTGAAGAGACCCAGTACTTC. Amino acids: CASSQTRTGEETQYF.

V usage is TRBV5-1 and J usage is TRBJ2-2, with unresolved D. This CDR3 is built from 12 residues. Germline loops: CDR1 SGHRS, CDR2 YFSETQ. V was shortened by 6 bases and J by 6 bases, with 9 bases between the two germline ends. The DNA for the CDR3 is TGCGCCAGCAACGCTCAGGCCGGGGAGCTGTTTTTT. Translated: CASNAQAGELFF.